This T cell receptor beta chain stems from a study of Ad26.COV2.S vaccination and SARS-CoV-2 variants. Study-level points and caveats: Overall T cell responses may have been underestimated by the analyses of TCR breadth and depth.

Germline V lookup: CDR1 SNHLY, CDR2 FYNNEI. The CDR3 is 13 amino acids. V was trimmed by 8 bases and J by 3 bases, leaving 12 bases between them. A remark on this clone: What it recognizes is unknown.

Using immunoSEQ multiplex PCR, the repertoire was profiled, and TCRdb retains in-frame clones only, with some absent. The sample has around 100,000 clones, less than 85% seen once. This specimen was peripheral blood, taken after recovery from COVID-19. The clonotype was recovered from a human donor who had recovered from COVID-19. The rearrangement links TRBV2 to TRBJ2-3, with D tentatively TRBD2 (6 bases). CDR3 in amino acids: CASGRGVTDTQYF. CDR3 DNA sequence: TGTGCCAGCGGACGCGGGGTGACAGATACGCAGTATTTT.